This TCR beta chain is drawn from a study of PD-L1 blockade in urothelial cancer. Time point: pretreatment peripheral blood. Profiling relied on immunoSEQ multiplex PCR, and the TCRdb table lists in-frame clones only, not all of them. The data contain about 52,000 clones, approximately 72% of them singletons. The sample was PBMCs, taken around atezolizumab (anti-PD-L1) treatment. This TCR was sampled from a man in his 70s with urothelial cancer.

This CDR3 is CATSSTGVGNTIYF. In nucleotides, the CDR3 is TGTGCCACCAGCTCGACGGGGGTCGGAAACACCATATATTTT. The chain joins TRBV15 to TRBJ1-3; possible D gene TRBD1, 5 bases. CDR1 is LNHNV and CDR2 is YYDKDF in the germline V gene (reference sequence). This CDR3 is built from 14 residues. Trimming shortened V by 5 bases and J by 4 bases, and 12 bases separated the two germline ends.